This record concerns one TCR beta chain sequence. The data stem from a study of blood T cell repertoires in COVID-19. V dropped 4 bases and J dropped 4 bases, with 6 bases sitting between them. Germline CDR1 reads SQVTM; CDR2 reads ANQGSEA. CDR3 size: 11 residues. Data came from immunoSEQ multiplex PCR; TCRdb stores just in-frame clones and leaves some out. The sample includes fewer than 150,000 clones, roughly 86% of them seen just once. Sequencing was carried out using peripheral blood. V gene TRBV29-1 combines with J gene TRBJ2-3; D is possibly TRBD1 (5 bases). The sequence came from a man aged 45-60 years with active or convalescent COVID-19. Here the CDR3 reads CSVATADTQYF. The CDR3 DNA follows: TGCAGCGTTGCGACAGCAGATACGCAGTATTTT.